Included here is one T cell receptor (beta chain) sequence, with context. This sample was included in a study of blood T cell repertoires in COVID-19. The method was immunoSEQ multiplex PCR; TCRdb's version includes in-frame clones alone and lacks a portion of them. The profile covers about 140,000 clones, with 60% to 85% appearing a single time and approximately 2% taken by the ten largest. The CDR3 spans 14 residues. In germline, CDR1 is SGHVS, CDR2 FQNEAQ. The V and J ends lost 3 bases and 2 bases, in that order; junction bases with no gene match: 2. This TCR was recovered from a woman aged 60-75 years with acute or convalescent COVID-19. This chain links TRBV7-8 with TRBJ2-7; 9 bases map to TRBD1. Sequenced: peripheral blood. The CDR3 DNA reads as TGTGCCAGCAGCTTTGGGACAGGGACCTACGAGCAGTACTTC. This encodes CASSFGTGTYEQYF.